Below, 22 T cell receptor beta chains from the same sample are listed, as sequenced in a study of blood T cells in healthy people across ages. Next came a second PCR, run for about 7 to 11 cycles, which used a sample-barcoded 5' primer along with a J-beta primer mix. Each CDR3 protein gets one entry after TCRdb re-called the 5' RACE reads with MiXCR. The sample holds about 1.8 million distinct CDR3 sequences, less than 50% seen once. Material: blood. The source of these receptors is a woman aged 40 to 50 in good health.

The gene calls are TRBV7-2 and TRBJ2-3; perhaps TRBD2 as D (7 bases). The V end lost 3 bases, the J end lost 4 bases, and 17 bases lay between the germline ends. The CDR3 covers 16 residues. In germline, CDR1 is SGHTA, CDR2 FQGNSA. CDR3 region: CASSLRVGGLPDTQYF. CDR3 DNA sequence: TGTGCCAGCAGCTTGAGAGTGGGGGGGCTCCCAGATACGCAGTATTTT. The full variable domain, with the rest looked up from reference TRBV7-2 and TRBJ2-3, is GAGVSQSPSNKVTEKGKDVELRCDPISGHTALYWYRQSLGQGLEFLIYFQGNSAPDKSGLPSDRFSAERTGGSVSTLTIQRTQQEDSAVYLCASSLRVGGLPDTQYFGPGTRLTVL.

This clonotype was counted a few times. The V call is TRBV6-6, the J call TRBJ1-1, with 10 nucleotides matching TRBD1. The CDR3 loop spans 14 amino acids. V lost 7 bases and J lost 5; bases outside the gene matches: 7. Looked up from germline, CDR1 is MNHNY and CDR2 is SVGAGI (reference sequence). This CDR3 is CASISGQGITEAFF. In DNA, the CDR3 is TGTGCCAGCATCTCGGGACAGGGGATAACTGAAGCTTTCTTT.

This sequence joins TRBV7-8 and TRBJ1-1; D call uncertain. CDR1 SGHVS and CDR2 FQNEAQ come from the germline V gene. V was trimmed by 5 bases and J by 0 bases, leaving 22 bases between them. This CDR3 has 18 amino acids. CDR3 coding DNA: TGTGCCAGCAGCCCCATTGGGAATGGGGTCGGCATGAACACTGAAGCTTTCTTT. Translation gives CASSPIGNGVGMNTEAFF.

The V gene is TRBV6-2 or TRBV6-3, the J gene TRBJ1-2; TRBD1 might be the D (5 bases). CDR3 size: 16 residues. Deletions cut 7 bases from V and 7 bases from J, with 25 bases between. Germline V gives CDR1 MNHEY, CDR2 SVGEGT. The CDR3 DNA follows: TGTGCCAGCATCAACGGGGGAAGTAAAGTGCTGGCTGGCTACACCTTC. Protein product: CASINGGSKVLAGYTF.

The CDR3, as DNA: TGTGCCAGCAGCCATATCGGGGGGGGCGACACCGGGGAGCTGTTTTTT. Encoded protein: CASSHIGGGDTGELFF. The chain uses TRBV3-1 and TRBJ2-2, with TRBD2 identical over 8 bases. With 3 bases clipped from V and 3 bases from J, the junction kept 6 bases outside the gene matches. CDR1 is LGHDT and CDR2 is YNNKEL in the germline V gene (reference sequence). This CDR3 is built from 16 residues.

The chain couples TRBV6-6 to TRBJ1-5; 11 bases are shared with TRBD1. The V gene's germline CDR1 is MNHNY and CDR2 SVGAGI (reference sequence). This CDR3 comprises 17 residues. J was trimmed by 3 bases and V by 7 bases; bases with no gene match: 11. The CDR3 here is CASTPIGTGGFNQPQHF. In DNA, the CDR3 is TGTGCCAGCACCCCCATCGGGACAGGGGGTTTCAATCAGCCCCAGCATTTT.

This clonotype has more than one count but fewer than ten. The genes are TRBV29-1 and TRBJ2-5; 7 nucleotides align to TRBD1. The end of the DNA is better explained by TRBJ2-7, so the J call may be wrong. The CDR3 is 13 residues long. CDR1 is SQVTM, CDR2 ANQGSEA, per germline. DNA of the CDR3: TGCAGCGTTGGTCGGGACAGTCAGGACGAGCAGTACTTC. This gives the protein CSVGRDSQDEQYF.

The chain carries TRBV4-1 and TRBJ2-3; TRBD2 matches 10 bases. This CDR3 region has 15 residues. Trimming cost V 0 bases and J 8 bases; bases outside gene matches: 5. Germline V gene data show CDR1 as MGHRA and CDR2 as YSYEKL. Here the CDR3 DNA reads TGCGCCAGCAGCCAAGAGCTAGCGGGAGCCATTACGCAGTATTTT. Translating it yields CASSQELAGAITQYF.

A few counts support this clonotype. This chain joins TRBV10-1 and TRBJ2-3; 9 positions match TRBD1. Germline trimming cut 6 bases from V and 4 bases from J; bases unmatched to any gene: 5. From germline, CDR1 is WNHNN and CDR2 SYGVQD (reference sequence). The CDR3 sequence is 14 residues long. In DNA, the CDR3 is TGCGCCAGCAGGGCAGGACAGGGGCCAGATACGCAGTATTTT. Translating gives CASRAGQGPDTQYF.

The rearrangement links TRBV28 to TRBJ1-2, with TRBD1 as a possible D gene (6 bases). The CDR3 is 14 residues long. V lost 3 bases and J lost 6, with 14 bases in between. Germline V lookup: CDR1 MDHEN, CDR2 SYDVKM. The CDR3 sequence: CASSFRGGRDGYTF. As DNA, the CDR3 is TGTGCCAGCAGTTTCAGGGGTGGGAGAGATGGCTACACCTTC.

This chain links TRBV12-3 or TRBV12-4 with TRBJ2-1, with 14 nucleotides matching TRBD2. V was clipped by 6 bases and J by 10 bases; unmatched bases: 8. CDR3 size: 15 residues. The CDR3 DNA reads as TGTGCCAGCAGCGGACTAGCGGGGGGTCAGGCGGAGCAGTTCTTC. Amino acids: CASSGLAGGQAEQFF.

The chain is built from TRBV20-1 and TRBJ1-2; TRBD1 matches at 11 bases. Germline loops: CDR1 DFQATT, CDR2 SNEGSKA (reference sequence). This CDR3 comprises 15 residues. The junction had 7 bases not matched to a gene; V was cut back by 3 bases and J by 4 bases. CDR3 protein: CSARRTGGAGYGYTF. CDR3 sequence (DNA): TGCAGTGCTAGGCGGACAGGGGGCGCGGGCTATGGCTACACCTTC.

The CDR3 loop is CASSWGGNRGSREQFF. The CDR3 DNA reads as TGTGCCAGCAGCTGGGGAGGTAACCGGGGCTCGAGGGAGCAGTTCTTC. The J gene is TRBJ2-1, the V gene TRBV11-1; maybe TRBD2 (6 bases). Trimming left V 4 bases short and J 10 bases short, with 23 bases between. The CDR3 extends over 16 amino acids. CDR1 is SGHAT, CDR2 FQDESV, per germline (reference sequence).

This clonotype was observed at least ten times. The chain joins TRBV4-2 to TRBJ2-5; 7 positions agree with TRBD1. The CDR3 is 16 amino acids. V was pared by 0 bases and J by 2 bases, with 6 bases of the junction left unmatched. Germline V gene data show CDR1 as LGHNA and CDR2 as YNFKEQ. The chain's CDR3 is CASSQDRRGLQETQYF. For the CDR3, the DNA is TGTGCCAGCAGCCAAGATCGAAGGGGGCTTCAAGAGACCCAGTACTTC.

The V call is TRBV29-1, the J call TRBJ2-4; TRBD1 might be the D (5 bases). The J call is in doubt because the DNA end fits TRBJ2-5 better. This CDR3 spans 16 amino acids. CDR1 is SQVTM, CDR2 ANQGSEA, per germline. The CDR3 loop reads CSVVFAESGSRETQYF. The DNA of the CDR3 is TGCAGCGTTGTCTTTGCAGAGTCAGGGTCTAGGGAGACCCAGTACTTC.

V and J are TRBV19 and TRBJ2-1, with D perhaps TRBD2 (6 bases). The length of the CDR3 is 15 residues. Between the trimmed V and J ends, which lost 3 bases and 6 bases, there was a span of 15 bases. Germline CDR1 is LNHDA and CDR2 is SQIVND (reference sequence). The CDR3 DNA sequence: TGTGCCAGTAGTATGGGCCTGGGGAGGTTCAATGAGCAGTTCTTC. Its translation: CASSMGLGRFNEQFF.

The chain links TRBV20-1 to TRBJ2-3, with D perhaps matching TRBD2 (5 bases). V lost 3 bases and J lost 0, with 13 bases in between. The CDR3 consists of 15 residues. Per germline, CDR1 DFQATT and CDR2 SNEGSKA (reference sequence). The CDR3 region has the DNA TGCAGTGCTAGCGCCGGACTTCTTAGCACAGATACGCAGTATTTT. It codes for CSASAGLLSTDTQYF.

The chain recombines TRBV27 with TRBJ2-5, with 9 nucleotides matching TRBD1. The assigned J gene may be wrong: the sequence end matches TRBJ2-7 better. The germline CDR1 and CDR2 sequences are MNHEY and SMNVEV (reference sequence). This CDR3 is 15 amino acids long. CDR3 DNA sequence: TGTGCCAGCAGGCTTCTCGGGACAGGGTCCTACGAGCAGTACTTC. Protein sequence: CASRLLGTGSYEQYF.

This clonotype was detected a few times. The chain uses TRBV5-1 and TRBJ2-3, with TRBD2 matching over 14 bases. Trimming removed 3 bases from V and 2 bases from J; junction bases left unmatched: 5. This CDR3 is 17 amino acids long. In germline, CDR1 is SGHRS, CDR2 YFSETQ. CDR3 bases: TGCGCCAGCAGCTATCGACTAGCGGGGGGGAACACAGATACGCAGTATTTT. It encodes CASSYRLAGGNTDTQYF.

In nucleotides, the CDR3 is TGCGCCAGCAGCCAAGAGCCCCTAGCGAAGTACAATGAGCAGTACTTC. Translated, it gives CASSQEPLAKYNEQYF. This rearrangement joins TRBV4-3 to TRBJ2-1; possible D gene TRBD2, 6 bases. The DNA end is a closer match to TRBJ2-7, so the J assignment may be wrong. The length of the CDR3 is 16 residues. Per germline, CDR1 LGHNA and CDR2 YSLEER.

The CDR3 DNA follows: TGCGCCAGCAGTGCATCAGGGGAGTTACGAGAGACCCAGTACTTC. This translates into CASSASGELRETQYF. V is TRBV10-1 and J is TRBJ2-5; the D gene is possibly TRBD1 (6 bases). In germline, CDR1 is WNHNN, CDR2 SYGVQD (reference sequence). The CDR3 is 15 residues long. V dropped 4 bases and J dropped 4 bases, with 16 bases sitting between them.

The chain uses TRBV2 and TRBJ2-3; 9 bases are shared with TRBD2. The V gene end was trimmed by 4 bases and the J gene end by 4 bases; junction bases not matched to a gene: 6. Germline V lookup: CDR1 SNHLY, CDR2 FYNNEI. This CDR3 is built from 15 residues. CDR3 amino acids: CASSASGGSSDTQYF. The CDR3, as DNA: TGTGCCAGCAGTGCAAGCGGGGGGTCTTCAGATACGCAGTATTTT.